Sequencing of this T cell receptor beta chain was carried out in a study of cytomegalovirus exposure and HLA in healthy donors. The overall study: Among the roughly 400 genotyped donors, approximately 80% were placed in the Caucasian-associated ancestry cluster. Study-level results: Listed as cytomegalovirus-associated were about 160 TCR beta chains. With further analysis later on, most CMV-associated TCR beta chains appeared HLA-restricted.

A word on this clone: Its target is not known.

This PCR relied on a set of 60 Vbeta primers and 13 Jbeta primers. Assay: immunoSEQ multiplex PCR; the TCRdb copy retains only in-frame clones and omits some. The sample includes about 110,000 clones, around 73% of them seen just once. The CDR3 consists of 14 residues. Trimming took 2 bases from V and 4 from J, leaving 11 bases between them. Germline V gives CDR1 MRHNA, CDR2 SNTAGT. The V call is TRBV6-4, the J call TRBJ1-2, with D perhaps TRBD1 (6 bases). Sequencing was done on a sample of PBMCs. This sequence was found in a young man in good health and CMV-seronegative. The DNA for the CDR3 is TGTGCCAGCAGTGACCCCGGACAGCTCTATGGCTACACCTTC. Translated, it gives CASSDPGQLYGYTF.